These 27 T cell receptor beta chains were all obtained from the same sample, sequenced in a study of blood T cell repertoires in COVID-19. Sequencing was performed with immunoSEQ multiplex PCR; in TCRdb, only in-frame clones are kept and a portion is missing. The top ten clones hold approximately 8% of a sample with 150,000 to 200,000 clones, 70% to 80% of them seen once. The sequenced material came from peripheral blood. Receptors were obtained from a man in his sixties with acute or convalescent COVID-19.

The gene calls are TRBV19 and TRBJ1-5; maybe TRBD1 (6 bases). The V gene lost 8 bases and the J gene lost 7 bases, with 15 bases spanning the gap. CDR3 size: 13 residues. CDR1 is LNHDA, CDR2 SQIVND, per germline (reference sequence). The CDR3 DNA sequence: TGTGCCAGTTCCCCGGGGGGCCGCCAGCCCCAGCATTTT. Translating it yields CASSPGGRQPQHF.

The chain combines TRBV5-1 with TRBJ2-7; D gene uncertain. Trimming removed 4 bases at V and 5 bases at J, with 19 bases between. This CDR3 is 15 amino acids long. Germline CDR1 SGHRS, CDR2 YFSETQ. This CDR3 reads CASSLGPAKSDEQYF. The DNA of the CDR3 is TGCGCCAGCAGCCTCGGCCCGGCGAAGAGCGACGAGCAGTACTTC.

In its sample, this clone was seen a few times. This chain connects TRBV6-4 to TRBJ2-3; 10 nucleotides agree with TRBD1. V gave up 4 bases and J gave up 0 bases; unmatched junction bases: 4. The CDR3 runs 16 residues. Per the germline V gene, CDR1 is MRHNA and CDR2 is SNTAGT. CDR3 loop: CASSVTGGASTDTQYF. In nucleotides, the CDR3 is TGTGCCAGCAGTGTGACAGGGGGCGCGAGCACAGATACGCAGTATTTT.

The count of this clone is one. The J gene is TRBJ2-1, the V gene TRBV19, with 15 bases that match TRBD2. J was trimmed by 9 bases and V by 9 bases; bases with no gene match: 12. The length of the CDR3 is 16 residues. The germline V gene encodes CDR1 LNHDA and CDR2 SQIVND (reference sequence). CDR3 sequence (DNA): TGTGCCAGCGCCCTCCGGGGACTAGCGGGGGGTCTTGAGCAGTTCTTC. This codes for CASALRGLAGGLEQFF.

The chain has TRBV19 and TRBJ2-3; possible D gene TRBD1, 5 bases. The germline V gene has CDR1 LNHDA and CDR2 SQIVND (reference sequence). The CDR3 runs to 13 residues. Deletions cut 5 bases from V and 1 base from J, with 7 bases between. This CDR3 reads CASSSQGTDTQYF. The CDR3 nucleotides read TGTGCCAGTAGTTCACAGGGCACAGATACGCAGTATTTT.

The V call is TRBV7-2, the J call TRBJ1-5; 9 bases are shared with TRBD1. V gave up 5 bases and J gave up 8 bases; unmatched junction bases: 4. The CDR3 is 13 amino acids. Germline CDR1 is SGHTA and CDR2 is FQGNSA. Here the CDR3 DNA reads TGTGCCAGCAGCGCAGGGACAGGGAAGCCCCAGCATTTT. Its protein product is CASSAGTGKPQHF.

The chain carries TRBV5-1 and TRBJ2-5, with D possibly matching TRBD1 (5 bases). Per the germline V gene, CDR1 is SGHRS and CDR2 is YFSETQ. This CDR3 contains 17 residues. V was cut by 0 bases and J by 2 bases, with 17 bases left in between. The CDR3 DNA follows: TGCGCCAGCAGCTTGGCTGTAGGCAGGGCAAATCAAGAGACCCAGTACTTC. As protein: CASSLAVGRANQETQYF.

The chain is built from TRBV27 and TRBJ2-5; D possibly corresponds to TRBD2 (6 bases). V was pared by 5 bases and J by 5 bases, with 18 bases between. Germline V lookup: CDR1 MNHEY, CDR2 SMNVEV (reference sequence). There are 15 residues in the CDR3. The CDR3 sequence is CASSLTYGAGETQYF. For the CDR3, the DNA is TGTGCCAGCAGTCTAACCTACGGGGCGGGGGAGACCCAGTACTTC.

The CDR3 region has the DNA TGTGCCAGCAGCGTAGGACAGGGGTCCTACGAGCAGTACTTC. Amino acids: CASSVGQGSYEQYF. V and J are TRBV5-4 and TRBJ2-7; 9 bases align to TRBD1. CDR3 length: 14 residues. V shed 4 bases and J 1 base; nucleotides not matched to a gene: 3. Germline values: CDR1 SGHNT, CDR2 YYREEE (reference sequence). Variable domain in full (rest from reference TRBV5-4 and TRBJ2-7): ETGVTQSPTHLIKTRGQQVTLRCSSQSGHNTVSWYQQALGQGPQFIFQYYREEENGRGNFPPRFSGLQFPNYSSELNVNALELDDSALYLCASSVGQGSYEQYFGPGTRLTVT.

The V call is TRBV2, the J call TRBJ1-3, with TRBD1 matching over 8 bases. Germline assignment: CDR1 SNHLY and CDR2 FYNNEI. The CDR3 spans 16 residues. J lost 0 bases, V lost 5 bases, and 6 bases had no gene match. Here the CDR3 DNA reads TGTGCCAGCAGTTTCCAGGGGGCAGGCTCTGGAAACACCATATATTTT. As protein: CASSFQGAGSGNTIYF.

The chain combines TRBV10-3 with TRBJ2-2, with 11 nucleotides matching TRBD1. After removal of 1 base from V and 1 base from J, the junction contained 2 bases not matched to a gene. From germline, CDR1 is ENHRY and CDR2 SYGVKD. The CDR3 is 17 residues long. CDR3 in amino acids: CAISELDRGLNTGELFF. The CDR3 DNA reads as TGTGCCATCAGTGAGTTGGACAGGGGGCTGAACACCGGGGAGCTGTTTTTT.

The chain links TRBV2 to TRBJ2-6; D perhaps matches TRBD2 (6 bases). The CDR3 totals 16 residues. Germline loops: CDR1 SNHLY, CDR2 FYNNEI. Deletions cut 1 base from V and 1 base from J, with 8 bases between. CDR3 DNA sequence: TGTGCCAGCAGTGAAGTCGGGGGATCTGGGGCCAACGTCCTGACTTTC. This codes for CASSEVGGSGANVLTF.

The chain recombines TRBV4-3 with TRBJ1-4; D not resolved. V was shortened by 0 bases and J by 5 bases, with 4 bases between the two germline ends. CDR3 size: 13 residues. Germline V gene data show CDR1 as LGHNA and CDR2 as YSLEER. The CDR3 DNA sequence: TGCGCCAGCAGCCAAGAGCGAAATGAAAAACTGTTTTTT. Encoded protein: CASSQERNEKLFF.

The chain uses TRBV9 and TRBJ1-1; 7 bases are a match to TRBD1. The germline V gene encodes CDR1 SGDLS and CDR2 YYNGEE. CDR3 length: 15 residues. Trimming took 4 bases from V and 1 from J; bases not matched to a gene: 7. CDR3: CASSPTGQPNTEAFF. The CDR3 bases are TGTGCCAGCAGCCCCACGGGACAGCCGAACACTGAAGCTTTCTTT. The complete variable domain, with remaining parts taken from reference TRBV9 and TRBJ1-1, reads DSGVTQTPKHLITATGQRVTLRCSPRSGDLSVYWYQQSLDQGLQFLIQYYNGEERAKGNILERFSAQQFPDLHSELNLSSLELGDSALYFCASSPTGQPNTEAFFGQGTRLTVV.

This clone was seen more than once but under ten times. The genes are TRBV7-9 and TRBJ1-1; D uncertain. Deletions cut 1 base from V and 1 base from J, with 10 bases between. Germline CDR1 reads SEHNR; CDR2 reads FQNEAQ (reference sequence). The CDR3 has 15 residues. CDR3 sequence reads: CASSLDQTANTEAFF. The DNA for the CDR3 is TGTGCCAGCAGCTTAGATCAAACAGCGAACACTGAAGCTTTCTTT. Combining the CDR3 with reference TRBV7-9 and TRBJ1-1 gives the whole variable domain DTGVSQNPRHKITKRGQNVTFRCDPISEHNRLYWYRQTLGQGPEFLTYFQNEAQLEKSRLLSDRFSAERPKGSFSTLEIQRTEQGDSAMYLCASSLDQTANTEAFFGQGTRLTVV.

This rearrangement joins TRBV5-1 to TRBJ2-5; 9 bases align to TRBD1. V lost 1 base to trimming and J lost 1 base; unmatched junction nucleotides: 2. In germline, CDR1 is SGHRS, CDR2 YFSETQ. The CDR3 contains 15 residues. The CDR3 nucleotides are TGCGCCAGCAGCTTGAAACAGGGGGCCCAAGAGACCCAGTACTTC. This translates into CASSLKQGAQETQYF. The full variable domain, its missing parts supplied by reference TRBV5-1 and TRBJ2-5, is KAGVTQTPRYLIKTRGQQVTLSCSPISGHRSVSWYQQTPGQGLQFLFEYFSETQRNKGNFPGRFSGRQFSNSRSEMNVSTLELGDSALYLCASSLKQGAQETQYFGPGTRLLVL.

This sequence joins TRBV4-3 and TRBJ1-4; no definite D call. Germline CDR1 and CDR2: LGHNA and YSLEER. This CDR3 has 17 residues. The V end was cut by 0 bases, the J end by 1 base, with 12 bases between. CDR3 DNA sequence: TGCGCCAGCAGCCAAGATTCCCTCGGAGGAACTAATGAAAAACTGTTTTTT. This sequence encodes CASSQDSLGGTNEKLFF.

The CDR3: CSGSSGGVSGTQYF. CDR3 DNA sequence: TGCAGCGGGTCTAGCGGGGGGGTGTCAGGTACGCAGTATTTT. The V gene is TRBV29-1, the J gene TRBJ2-3, with 12 bases matching TRBD2. Germline lookup yields CDR1 SQVTM and CDR2 ANQGSEA. The CDR3 runs 14 residues. V dropped 7 bases and J dropped 8; count of bases not matched to a gene: 10.

The rearrangement uses TRBV3-1 (or the pseudogene TRBV3-2) and TRBJ1-5; D is unclear. The length of the CDR3 is 13 residues. V lost 4 bases, J lost 3 bases, and 7 bases lay in between. Per germline, CDR1 LGHDT and CDR2 YNNKEL (reference sequence). The CDR3 spells CASSRDLNQPQHF. As DNA, the CDR3 is TGTGCCAGCAGCCGAGATCTCAATCAGCCCCAGCATTTT.

The chain is built from TRBV5-1 and TRBJ2-5; TRBD1 might be the D (5 bases). Germline V CDR1 and CDR2: SGHRS, YFSETQ. The CDR3 extends over 13 amino acids. Trimming took 1 base from V and 4 from J, leaving 8 bases between them. As DNA, the CDR3 is TGCGCCAGCAGCTTGTCAGGGCCAGAGACCCAGTACTTC. As protein: CASSLSGPETQYF. The variable domain in full, completed from reference TRBV5-1 and TRBJ2-5, reads KAGVTQTPRYLIKTRGQQVTLSCSPISGHRSVSWYQQTPGQGLQFLFEYFSETQRNKGNFPGRFSGRQFSNSRSEMNVSTLELGDSALYLCASSLSGPETQYFGPGTRLLVL.

This clone was found a few times. This chain joins TRBV7-2 and TRBJ1-2; D is undetermined. Germline V gives CDR1 SGHTA, CDR2 FQGNSA. The CDR3 totals 12 residues. V gave up 8 bases and J gave up 2 bases, with 9 bases separating them. CDR3 nucleotides: TGTGCCAGCTCGGGGAACAACTATGGCTACACCTTC. It encodes CASSGNNYGYTF.

V usage is TRBV11-2 and J usage is TRBJ2-1; D possibly corresponds to TRBD2 (7 bases). In germline, CDR1 is SGHAT, CDR2 FQNNGV. This CDR3 has 14 residues. V lost 1 base and J lost 9, with 13 bases in between. The CDR3 bases are TGTGCCAGCAGCTTAGTAGGGGGGGGCATTGAGCAGTTCTTC. This encodes CASSLVGGGIEQFF.

The V call is TRBV12-3 or TRBV12-4, the J call TRBJ1-6, with D maybe TRBD1 (5 bases). The CDR3 spans 13 residues. Trimming took 3 bases from V and 10 from J, leaving 10 bases between them. CDR3 DNA: TGTGCCAGCAGTTTGGGGGGAGGCTCACCCCTCCACTTT. It yields the protein CASSLGGGSPLHF.

There are a few counts of this clone. The identical CDR3 is also encoded by other nucleotide sequences in the sample. The chain recombines TRBV9 with TRBJ2-2; D ambiguous. This CDR3 has 12 residues. From germline, CDR1 is SGDLS and CDR2 YYNGEE. Deletions cut 8 bases from V and 0 bases from J, with 5 bases between. The CDR3 DNA follows: TGTGCCAGTACACCGAACACCGGGGAGCTGTTTTTT. This encodes CASTPNTGELFF.

The chain carries TRBV25-1 and TRBJ2-5; TRBD1 is a possible D gene (6 bases). Trimming took off 0 bases at V and 2 bases at J, with 13 bases between the two ends. CDR1 MGHDK and CDR2 SYGVNS come from the germline V gene. The CDR3 runs to 16 residues. Here the CDR3 DNA reads TGTGCCAGCAGTGAATATGAGGGGACAATTCAAGAGACCCAGTACTTC. Its translation: CASSEYEGTIQETQYF.

The chain links TRBV5-8 to TRBJ2-7, with 7 bases lining up with TRBD1. This CDR3 region has 16 residues. Germline CDR1 and CDR2: SGHTS and YDEGEE. V was clipped by 4 bases and J by 5 bases; unmatched bases: 15. This CDR3 is CASSHLSQGDKDEQYF. CDR3 sequence (DNA): TGTGCCAGCAGCCACCTATCCCAGGGGGACAAGGACGAGCAGTACTTC.

V is TRBV2 and J is TRBJ2-3; TRBD2 agrees at 11 bases. This CDR3 has 15 amino acids. Germline CDR1 is SNHLY and CDR2 is FYNNEI. V was pared by 5 bases and J by 2 bases, with 3 bases of the junction left unmatched. CDR3: CASSTGLAATDTQYF. The CDR3 DNA follows: TGTGCCAGCAGTACGGGACTAGCGGCCACAGATACGCAGTATTTT.